Sequencing of this T cell receptor beta chain was carried out in a study of beta chain features in type 1 diabetes. Study-level information: There was similarity between patients and healthy donors in age, gender and cell yields.

Populations isolated by sorting all had purity greater than 98%. Expressed TCRB transcripts were sequenced after all isolated RNA was converted to cDNA. Clones were read by immunoSEQ multiplex PCR, and TCRdb kept only the in-frame ones, dropping some. There are 15,000 to 19,000 clones in the sample; roughly two fifths occur only once, and over 0.45% lies in the top ten. With V trimmed by 5 bases and J by 3 bases, 10 bases remained unmatched. The V gene's germline CDR1 is MNHEY and CDR2 SMNVEV (reference sequence). This CDR3 region has 15 residues. This sequence originates from a woman between 40 and 55 years old in good health. This chain connects TRBV27 to TRBJ2-7; 7 nucleotides agree with TRBD2. The specimen sequenced was stem cell memory CD4+ T cells from blood. The CDR3 nucleotides read TGTGCCAGCAGTCCGCGACTAAGCGGGGACTACGAGCAGTACTTC. Protein: CASSPRLSGDYEQYF.